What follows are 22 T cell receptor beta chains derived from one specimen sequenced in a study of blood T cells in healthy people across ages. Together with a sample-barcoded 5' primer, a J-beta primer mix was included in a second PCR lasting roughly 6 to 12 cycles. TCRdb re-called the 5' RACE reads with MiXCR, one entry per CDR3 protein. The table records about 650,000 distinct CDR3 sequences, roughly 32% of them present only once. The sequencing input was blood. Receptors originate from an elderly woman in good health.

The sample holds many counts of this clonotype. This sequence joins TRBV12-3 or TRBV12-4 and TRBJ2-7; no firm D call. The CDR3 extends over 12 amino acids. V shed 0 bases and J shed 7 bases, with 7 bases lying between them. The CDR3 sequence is CASSLAPGEQYF. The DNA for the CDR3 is TGTGCCAGCAGTTTAGCCCCTGGGGAGCAGTACTTC.

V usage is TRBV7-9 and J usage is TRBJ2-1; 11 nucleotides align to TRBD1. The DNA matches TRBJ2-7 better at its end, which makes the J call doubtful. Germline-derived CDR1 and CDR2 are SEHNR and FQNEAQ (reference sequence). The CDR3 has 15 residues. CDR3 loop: CASSWTGGSYNEQYF. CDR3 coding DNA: TGTGCCAGCAGCTGGACAGGGGGCTCCTACAATGAACAGTACTTC.

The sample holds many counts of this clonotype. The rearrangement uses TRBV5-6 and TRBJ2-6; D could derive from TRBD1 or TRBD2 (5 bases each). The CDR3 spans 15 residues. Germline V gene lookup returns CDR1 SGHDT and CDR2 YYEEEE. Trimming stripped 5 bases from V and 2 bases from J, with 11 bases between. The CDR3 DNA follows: TGTGCCAGCAGTTTAGAGGGGCCTGGGGCCAACGTCCTGACTTTC. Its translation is CASSLEGPGANVLTF.

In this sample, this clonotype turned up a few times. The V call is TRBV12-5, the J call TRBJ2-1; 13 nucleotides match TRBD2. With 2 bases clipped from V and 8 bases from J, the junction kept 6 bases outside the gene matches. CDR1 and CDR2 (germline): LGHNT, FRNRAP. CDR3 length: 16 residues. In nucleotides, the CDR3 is TGTGCTAGTGGTTTGTCCACTAGCGGGGGGGCGGATGAGCAGTTCTTC. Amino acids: CASGLSTSGGADEQFF.

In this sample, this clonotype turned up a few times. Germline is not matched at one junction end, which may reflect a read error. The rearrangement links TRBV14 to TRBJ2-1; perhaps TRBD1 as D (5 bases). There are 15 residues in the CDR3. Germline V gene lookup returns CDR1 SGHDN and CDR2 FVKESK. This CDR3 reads CARSQVRVGVNEQFF. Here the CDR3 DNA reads TGTGCCAGAAGCCAAGTCAGGGTTGGGGTGAATGAGCAGTTCTTC.

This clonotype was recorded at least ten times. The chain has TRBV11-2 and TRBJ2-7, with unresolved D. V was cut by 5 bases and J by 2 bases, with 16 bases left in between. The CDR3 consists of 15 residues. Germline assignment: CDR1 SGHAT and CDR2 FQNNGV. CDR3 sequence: CASSPLRPDTYEQYF. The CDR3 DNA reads TGTGCCAGCAGCCCCCTGCGGCCCGATACCTACGAGCAGTACTTC.

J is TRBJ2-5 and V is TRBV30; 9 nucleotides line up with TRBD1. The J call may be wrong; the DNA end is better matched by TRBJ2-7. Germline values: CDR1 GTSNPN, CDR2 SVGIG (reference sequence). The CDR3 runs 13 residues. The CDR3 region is CAWTDRGTYEQYF. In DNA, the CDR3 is TGTGCCTGGACGGACAGGGGTACCTACGAGCAGTACTTC.

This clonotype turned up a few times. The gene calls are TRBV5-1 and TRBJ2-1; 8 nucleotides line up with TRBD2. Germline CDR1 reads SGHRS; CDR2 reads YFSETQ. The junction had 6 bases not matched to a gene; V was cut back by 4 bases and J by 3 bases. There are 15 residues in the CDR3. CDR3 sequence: CASSPGLVGYNEQFF. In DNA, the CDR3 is TGCGCCAGCAGCCCGGGACTAGTGGGCTACAATGAGCAGTTCTTC.

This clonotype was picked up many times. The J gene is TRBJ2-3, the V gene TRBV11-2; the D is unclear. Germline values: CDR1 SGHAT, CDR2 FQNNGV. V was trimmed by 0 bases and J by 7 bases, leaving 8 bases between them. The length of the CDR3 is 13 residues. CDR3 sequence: CASSLERPNTQYF. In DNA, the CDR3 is TGTGCCAGCAGCTTAGAGCGACCCAATACGCAGTATTTT.

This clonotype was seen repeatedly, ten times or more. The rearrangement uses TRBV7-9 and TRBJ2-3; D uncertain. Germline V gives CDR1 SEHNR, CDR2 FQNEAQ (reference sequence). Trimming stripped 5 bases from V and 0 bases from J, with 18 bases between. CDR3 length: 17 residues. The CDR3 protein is CASSQFPLTRSTDTQYF. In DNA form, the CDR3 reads TGTGCCAGCAGCCAATTCCCCCTAACGCGAAGCACAGATACGCAGTATTTT.

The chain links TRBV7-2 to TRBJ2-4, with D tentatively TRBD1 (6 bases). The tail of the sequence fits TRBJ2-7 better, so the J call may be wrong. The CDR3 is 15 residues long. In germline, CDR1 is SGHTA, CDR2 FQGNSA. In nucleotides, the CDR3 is TGTGCCAGCAGCACCACCACAGGGTGCTACTACGAGCAGTACTTC. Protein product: CASSTTTGCYYEQYF.

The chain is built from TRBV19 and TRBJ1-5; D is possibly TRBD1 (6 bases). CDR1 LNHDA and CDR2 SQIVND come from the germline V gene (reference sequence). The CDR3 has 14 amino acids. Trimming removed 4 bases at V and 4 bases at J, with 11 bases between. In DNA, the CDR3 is TGTGCCAGTAGTACACAGGGACCAAATCAGCCCCAGCATTTT. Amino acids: CASSTQGPNQPQHF.

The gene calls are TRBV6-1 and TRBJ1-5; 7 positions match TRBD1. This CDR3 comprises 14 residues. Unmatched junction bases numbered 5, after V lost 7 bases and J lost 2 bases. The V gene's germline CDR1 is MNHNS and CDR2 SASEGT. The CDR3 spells CASTGTVGNQPQHF. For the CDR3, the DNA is TGTGCCAGCACCGGGACAGTGGGCAATCAGCCCCAGCATTTT.

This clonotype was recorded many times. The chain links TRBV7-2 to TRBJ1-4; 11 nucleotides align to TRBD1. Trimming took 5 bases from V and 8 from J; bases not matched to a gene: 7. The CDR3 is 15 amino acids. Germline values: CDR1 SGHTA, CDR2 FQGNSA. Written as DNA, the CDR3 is TGTGCCAGCAGCCGAGGACAGGGGGCGGGAGAAAAACTGTTTTTT. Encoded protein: CASSRGQGAGEKLFF.

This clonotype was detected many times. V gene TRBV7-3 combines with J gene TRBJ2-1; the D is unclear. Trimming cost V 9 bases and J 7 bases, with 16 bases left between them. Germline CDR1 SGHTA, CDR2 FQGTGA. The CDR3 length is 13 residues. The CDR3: CASAWASQNEQFF. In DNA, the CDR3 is TGTGCCAGTGCTTGGGCGTCTCAGAATGAGCAGTTCTTC.

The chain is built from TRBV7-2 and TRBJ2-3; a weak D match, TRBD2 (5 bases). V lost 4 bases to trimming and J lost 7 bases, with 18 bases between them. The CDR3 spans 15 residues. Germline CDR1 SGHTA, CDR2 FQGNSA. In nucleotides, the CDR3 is TGTGCCAGCAGCTCCCCCGGGAACCAAGGGAATACGCAGTATTTT. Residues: CASSSPGNQGNTQYF.

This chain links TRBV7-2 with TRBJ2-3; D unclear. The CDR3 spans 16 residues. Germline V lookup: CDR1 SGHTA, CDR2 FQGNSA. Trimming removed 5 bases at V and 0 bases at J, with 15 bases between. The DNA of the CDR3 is TGTGCCAGCAGCGTAGTCGGAAGACCTAGCACAGATACGCAGTATTTT. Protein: CASSVVGRPSTDTQYF.

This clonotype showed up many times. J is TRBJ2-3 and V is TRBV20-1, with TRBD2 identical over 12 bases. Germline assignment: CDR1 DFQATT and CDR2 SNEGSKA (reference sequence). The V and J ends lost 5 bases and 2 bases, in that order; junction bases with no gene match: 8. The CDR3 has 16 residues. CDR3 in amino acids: CSAGLTSGGNTDTQYF. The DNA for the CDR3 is TGCAGTGCTGGACTAACTAGCGGGGGGAACACAGATACGCAGTATTTT.

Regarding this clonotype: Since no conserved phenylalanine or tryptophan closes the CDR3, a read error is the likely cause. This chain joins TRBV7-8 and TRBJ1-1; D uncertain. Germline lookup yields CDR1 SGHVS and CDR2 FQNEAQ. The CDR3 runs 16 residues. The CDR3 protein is CASTLSSMGGRTEAFL. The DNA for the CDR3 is TGTGCCAGCACCTTATCATCCATGGGCGGCCGCACTGAAGCTTTCTTG.

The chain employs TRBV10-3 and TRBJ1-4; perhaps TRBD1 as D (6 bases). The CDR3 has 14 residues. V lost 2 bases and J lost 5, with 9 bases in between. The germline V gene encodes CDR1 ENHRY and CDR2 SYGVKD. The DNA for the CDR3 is TGTGCCATCAGTGAGGGACAGATAAATGAAAAACTGTTTTTT. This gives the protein CAISEGQINEKLFF.

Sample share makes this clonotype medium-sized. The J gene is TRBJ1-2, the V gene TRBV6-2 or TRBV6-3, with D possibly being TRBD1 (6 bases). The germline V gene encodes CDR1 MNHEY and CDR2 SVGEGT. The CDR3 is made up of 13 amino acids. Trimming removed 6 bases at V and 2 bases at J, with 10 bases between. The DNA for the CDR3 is TGTGCCAGCAGCCTGACAGGCAACTATGGCTACACCTTC. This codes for CASSLTGNYGYTF.

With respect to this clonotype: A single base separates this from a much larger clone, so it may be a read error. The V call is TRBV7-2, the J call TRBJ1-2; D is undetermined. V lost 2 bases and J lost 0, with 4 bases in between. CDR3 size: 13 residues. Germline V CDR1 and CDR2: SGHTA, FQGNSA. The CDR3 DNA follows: TGTGCCAGCAGCTTACAGGCTAACTATGGCTACACCTTC. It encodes CASSLQANYGYTF.